This T cell receptor beta chain was sequenced during a study of blood T cell repertoires in COVID-19. Study details: The analysed material was cDNA or gDNA that came from T cells, B-cell-depleted T cells, or PBMCs.

The table came from immunoSEQ multiplex PCR; TCRdb's copy has only in-frame clones and leaves some out. The sample includes around 400,000 clones, roughly 90% of them seen just once. V was pared by 0 bases and J by 0 bases, with 9 bases between. Germline loops: CDR1 KGHSH, CDR2 LQKENI. The CDR3 is made up of 16 amino acids. This sequence joins TRBV18 and TRBJ1-3; D is unresolved. Sequenced: PBMCs or T cells enriched from blood (not recorded which). This TCR came from a woman aged 35 to 49 who had been exposed to COVID-19. The CDR3 sequence is CASSPPSGDSGNTIYF. The CDR3 DNA sequence: TGTGCCAGCTCACCACCTAGTGGAGACTCTGGAAACACCATATATTTT.